This T cell receptor beta chain was observed in a study of blood T cell repertoires in COVID-19 (dated by TCRdb to the early 2020s). Regarding the study in general: The collaborator samples originated in the United States, Italy and Spain and spanned the acute and convalescent phases of COVID-19. The dataset comprised deeply sampled blood TCRbeta repertoires from subjects exposed to, actively infected with, or recovered from COVID-19. The material from the prospective study consisted of cDNA or gDNA derived from T cells, B-cell-depleted T cells, or PBMCs. Samples were obtained from the ongoing ImmuneRACE study (first 160 participants) and from over 1,000 subjects provided by 6 global collaborators. The repertoires were made available in a free public database intended to serve as a resource for research on the immune response to SARS-CoV-2. The sample metadata nearly always contained a de-identified subject ID, COVID-19 status, age in years and sex. Where HLA class I and class II types were available, the types were taken from metadata supplied by the sample provider, not from assay-based typing. Study-level results and caveats: The quantity of clinical and demographic metadata differed by source and by participant and was supplied without curation.

From the cysteine up to the phenylalanine, the CDR3 has a length of 18 residues. The entry retains the CDR3 DNA only, 54 bases that are in frame from base 1. Relative to germline, V is missing 2 bases and J is missing 1 base, with 6 bases of the junction outside any gene match. The CDR1 and CDR2 encoded by the germline V gene (reference sequence) are SGHNT and YYREEE. The immunoSEQ Assay, a bias-controlled multiplex PCR, was used to amplify TCRbeta CDR3 regions from genomic DNA. In the paper's pipeline: The number of nucleated cells in each sample was estimated by amplification of reference gene primers within the assay. To quantify the absolute abundance of each unique TCRbeta CDR3 rearrangement, sequence reads were collapsed and filtered. For each sample, productive Simpson clonality was calculated by taking the square root of Simpson's diversity index across productive rearrangements. The clones in this table, taken by TCRdb from immuneACCESS, are in-frame only. Not every clone is retained; where verified, under half of the shortfall comes from an unresolved V gene, and the cause of the rest is unknown. That table gives V, J and clone size, and the DNA gave D and trimming. The sample has roughly 180,000 clones on record, about four fifths of them singletons. The top ten constitute less than 4.5% of the sample.

Turning to this clone: Its antigen is unknown. The input lacks base qualities; no much larger clone sits a single base away.

Participants in the prospective study were enrolled through a virtual design, were aged about 18 to 89 years, and lived in 24 United States geographic areas. To assign participants to cohorts, the prospective study relied on clinical history that participants themselves reported in a screening survey and a study questionnaire. Each participant in the prospective study had whole blood, serum and a nasopharyngeal or oropharyngeal swab collected by mobile phlebotomists. Additional blood draws and questionnaires over an approximately 2-month period could optionally be provided by prospective study participants. Blood samples from the prospective study were shipped frozen or at room temperature prior to DNA extraction.

Sequencing was done on a sample of PBMCs or T cells enriched from blood (not recorded which). In this chain, TRBV5-4 is recombined with TRBJ2-5; a stretch of 15 junction bases matches TRBD2. This clonotype was sampled from a woman aged 50 to 65 in a cohort exposed to, infected with or recovered from COVID-19 (not recorded which). The DNA sequence is as follows: TGTGCCAGCAGCTTCAGAGGGACTAGCGGGGGGACCCAAGAGACCCAGTACTTC. Its protein is CASSFRGTSGGTQETQYF.